The 26 T cell receptor beta chains presented below share a single source sample, sequenced in a study of T-cell memory formation after mild COVID-19. TCRdb reprocessed the 5' RACE reads with MiXCR, giving one entry per CDR3 protein. The table records 380,000 or so distinct CDR3 sequences, 14% of them present only once. Sequencing input: PBMCs or a T cell subset sorted from them (not recorded which). These receptors all stem from a man between 18 and 35 years old who had mild COVID-19 (a few samples of this study predate the infection). Cell type and time point are not known.

There are a few counts of this clonotype. The chain recombines TRBV7-9 with TRBJ2-7, with D perhaps matching TRBD1 or TRBD2 (5 bases each). The V gene's germline CDR1 is SEHNR and CDR2 FQNEAQ (reference sequence). The CDR3 length is 13 residues. Trimming left V 5 bases short and J 0 bases short, with 8 bases between. CDR3 DNA: TGTGCCAGCAGCGGGGGAAGCTCCTACGAGCAGTACGTC. It is translated as CASSGGSSYEQYV.

This chain links TRBV7-3 with TRBJ2-5; D tentatively fits TRBD1 or TRBD2 (5 bases each). V lost 4 bases to trimming and J lost 5 bases, with 14 bases between them. The CDR3 totals 14 residues. CDR1 and CDR2 from the germline V gene are SGHTA and FQGTGA. The CDR3, as DNA: TGTGCCAGCAGCTCGACTGGGGGTTCGGAGACCCAGTACTTC. Translation: CASSSTGGSETQYF.

The chain employs TRBV20-1 and TRBJ2-5; TRBD2 matches 7 bases. J gave up 5 bases and V 3 bases, and 3 bases lay outside the gene matches. Germline V lookup: CDR1 DFQATT, CDR2 SNEGSKA (reference sequence). This CDR3 has 12 residues. The CDR3 nucleotides read TGCAGTGCTAGGGGGAGGGCTGAGACCCAGTACTTC. It codes for CSARGRAETQYF.

A few counts support this clonotype. The chain employs TRBV7-8 and TRBJ1-5; a weak D match, TRBD1 (6 bases). CDR1 and CDR2 (germline): SGHVS, FQNEAQ. The V end was cut by 5 bases, the J end by 1 base, with 9 bases between. This CDR3 contains 14 residues. CDR3 sequence: CASSATGSNQPQHF. Here the CDR3 DNA reads TGTGCCAGCAGCGCCACAGGGAGCAATCAGCCCCAGCATTTT.

This chain connects TRBV6-2 or TRBV6-3 to TRBJ1-2; D uncertain. CDR1 and CDR2 from the germline V gene are MNHEY and SVGEGT. CDR3 length: 15 residues. The V and J ends lost 2 bases and 4 bases respectively, with 14 bases between them. The CDR3: CASSYVPGEGYGYTF. The CDR3 nucleotides are TGTGCCAGCAGTTACGTCCCTGGAGAGGGCTATGGCTACACCTTC.

The chain couples TRBV6-1 to TRBJ2-5, with a possible D match to TRBD1 (5 bases). Germline values: CDR1 MNHNS, CDR2 SASEGT. The V and J ends lost 6 bases and 5 bases respectively, with 19 bases between them. The CDR3 spans 15 residues. This chain's CDR3 is CASSPAQGGSETQYF. In nucleotides, the CDR3 is TGTGCCAGCAGCCCCGCCCAGGGTGGGTCGGAGACCCAGTACTTC.

The chain uses TRBV12-5 and TRBJ1-1, with 9 bases lining up with TRBD1. V lost 3 bases and J lost 4; bases outside the gene matches: 3. The CDR3 is made up of 14 amino acids. Germline V gene lookup returns CDR1 LGHNT and CDR2 FRNRAP. The CDR3 loop is CASGFGTGITEAFF. Here the CDR3 DNA reads TGTGCTAGTGGTTTTGGGACAGGGATCACTGAAGCTTTCTTT. The full variable domain, completed using reference TRBV12-5 and TRBJ1-1, is DARVTQTPRHKVTEMGQEVTMRCQPILGHNTVFWYRQTMMQGLELLAYFRNRAPLDDSGMPKDRFSAEMPDATLATLKIQPSEPRDSAVYFCASGFGTGITEAFFGQGTRLTVV.

This rearrangement joins TRBV24-1 to TRBJ2-1, with 11 positions matching TRBD2. CDR1 is KGHDR, CDR2 SFDVKD, per germline. V lost 0 bases to trimming and J lost 7 bases; unmatched junction nucleotides: 7. The CDR3 covers 17 residues. Here the CDR3 DNA reads TGTGCCACCAGTGATTTGGATAGCGGGGGGGCATCAAATGAGCAGTTCTTC. It yields the protein CATSDLDSGGASNEQFF.

The table lists this clonotype with a few counts. This chain uses TRBV5-4 with TRBJ2-3, with D possibly being TRBD2 (5 bases). V dropped 1 base and J dropped 4 bases, with 13 bases sitting between them. Germline V gene data show CDR1 as SGHNT and CDR2 as YYREEE (reference sequence). The CDR3 length is 15 residues. CDR3 region: CASSLNPSSPDTQYF. In nucleotides, the CDR3 is TGTGCCAGCAGCTTGAATCCTAGCAGTCCAGATACGCAGTATTTT.

Only a few counts were recorded for this clonotype. The V gene is TRBV7-2, the J gene TRBJ2-2, with D possibly TRBD2 on 5 matching bases. This CDR3 has 15 residues. The germline gives CDR1 SGHTA, CDR2 FQGNSA. Trimming took 5 bases from V and 2 from J, leaving 12 bases between them. The CDR3 is CASSRTRKNTGELFF. The DNA of the CDR3 is TGTGCCAGCAGCCGAACTAGAAAAAACACCGGGGAGCTGTTTTTT.

This clonotype occurred a few times. This chain connects TRBV15 to TRBJ2-7; TRBD1 aligns across 9 bases. The CDR3 loop spans 15 amino acids. With V trimmed by 4 bases and J by 0 bases, 4 bases remained unmatched. CDR1 is LNHNV, CDR2 YYDKDF, per germline (reference sequence). The CDR3 sequence is CATSKRDRDSYEQYV. CDR3 in DNA: TGTGCCACCAGCAAAAGGGACAGGGACTCCTACGAGCAGTACGTC.

This clonotype has just a few counts. The CDR3 region is CASSLAQGDGYTF. The CDR3 DNA reads TGTGCCAGCAGCTTGGCGCAGGGGGATGGCTACACCTTC. V and J are TRBV5-5 and TRBJ1-2; 7 positions match TRBD1. Germline V gene sequence: CDR1 SGHKS, CDR2 YYEKEE (reference sequence). Trimming took 0 bases from V and 6 from J; bases not matched to a gene: 2. This CDR3 is built from 13 residues.

This clonotype was counted between two and nine times. V is TRBV29-1 and J is TRBJ2-5, with 9 nucleotides matching TRBD2. V gave up 4 bases and J gave up 3 bases; unmatched junction bases: 9. The CDR3 runs to 15 residues. The V gene's germline CDR1 is SQVTM and CDR2 ANQGSEA. For the CDR3, the DNA is TGCAGCGTTGTAGGGCTAGCGGGGACTGAAGAGACCCAGTACTTC. This gives the protein CSVVGLAGTEETQYF.

This clonotype was picked up many times. This rearrangement joins TRBV4-1 to TRBJ1-3; D is possibly TRBD1 (5 bases). The V gene's germline CDR1 is MGHRA and CDR2 YSYEKL. The CDR3 is 17 residues long. V was trimmed by 2 bases and J by 4 bases, leaving 18 bases between them. This chain's CDR3 is CASSQSLGREKGNTIYF. The DNA for the CDR3 is TGCGCCAGCAGCCAATCTTTGGGCAGGGAAAAAGGAAACACCATATATTTT.

This clonotype was recorded a few times. The chain has TRBV2 and TRBJ2-2; D unresolved. Germline V gives CDR1 SNHLY, CDR2 FYNNEI. CDR3 length: 13 residues. V was pared by 5 bases and J by 5 bases, with 9 bases between. The CDR3 nucleotides are TGTGCCAGCAGTCCGCAGGAAACCGGGGAGCTGTTTTTT. Protein product: CASSPQETGELFF.

The V gene is TRBV5-6, the J gene TRBJ2-7; D call uncertain. This CDR3 spans 13 amino acids. CDR1 is SGHDT, CDR2 YYEEEE, per germline. V lost 1 base and J lost 0, with 5 bases in between. The CDR3 nucleotides read TGTGCCAGCAGCTTGATAAGCTCCTACGAGCAGTACGTC. Protein product: CASSLISSYEQYV.

The chain carries TRBV12-3 or TRBV12-4 and TRBJ1-1; D unclear. V shed 3 bases and J shed 7 bases, with 12 bases lying between them. There are 13 residues in the CDR3. In DNA, the CDR3 is TGTGCCAGCAGTTTCACCGTGGAGGGTGAAGCTTTCTTT. As protein: CASSFTVEGEAFF.

The chain carries TRBV10-3 and TRBJ2-3; possibly TRBD2 for D (5 bases). Germline CDR1 and CDR2: ENHRY and SYGVKD. Trimming pared 0 bases from V and 4 bases from J, leaving 11 bases between. There are 15 residues in the CDR3. The CDR3, as DNA: TGTGCCATCAGTGAGTCCGAGCGGACCCCAGATACGCAGTATTTT. It is translated as CAISESERTPDTQYF.

This clonotype came up a few times. The chain recombines TRBV7-9 with TRBJ2-7; maybe TRBD2 (5 bases). Looked up from germline, CDR1 is SEHNR and CDR2 is FQNEAQ (reference sequence). The ends were cut back, 4 bases at V and 0 bases at J, with 16 bases in the middle. This CDR3 comprises 16 residues. The CDR3 sequence: CASSSTRGGISYEQYF. The CDR3 region has the DNA TGTGCCAGCAGCTCCACCCGTGGAGGAATCTCCTACGAGCAGTACTTC.

This clonotype was counted only a few times. The gene calls are TRBV4-3 and TRBJ1-1; tentative D call: TRBD1 (5 bases). This CDR3 contains 14 residues. The ends were cut back, 4 bases at V and 4 bases at J, with 13 bases in the middle. Germline assignment: CDR1 LGHNA and CDR2 YSLEER. This chain's CDR3 is CASSPLRGGTEAFF. As DNA, the CDR3 is TGCGCCAGCAGCCCCCTACGCGGGGGCACTGAAGCTTTCTTT.

This chain connects TRBV2 to TRBJ2-3; D ambiguous. V lost 6 bases, J lost 1 base, and 11 bases lay in between. The CDR3 is 14 residues long. The V gene's germline CDR1 is SNHLY and CDR2 FYNNEI. In nucleotides, the CDR3 is TGTGCCAGCAGCAAGGGTTTCGGCACAGATACGCAGTATTTT. Residues: CASSKGFGTDTQYF. The full variable domain, completed using reference TRBV2 and TRBJ2-3, is EPEVTQTPSHQVTQMGQEVILRCVPISNHLYFYWYRQILGQKVEFLVSFYNNEISEKSEIFDDQFSVERPDGSNFTLKIRSTKLEDSAMYFCASSKGFGTDTQYFGPGTRLTVL.

This clonotype has only a few counts. The rearrangement uses TRBV24-1 and TRBJ2-3; 8 positions match TRBD1. The germline CDR1 and CDR2 sequences are KGHDR and SFDVKD. The V and J ends lost 4 bases and 4 bases, in that order; junction bases with no gene match: 6. This CDR3 region has 15 residues. The CDR3 sequence is CATSDPGTGPDTQYF. CDR3 DNA sequence: TGTGCCACCAGTGACCCCGGGACAGGCCCAGATACGCAGTATTTT.

The table lists this clonotype with many counts. The chain has TRBV7-2 and TRBJ2-5; a weak D match, TRBD2 (5 bases). The CDR3 contains 12 residues. Germline CDR1 is SGHTA and CDR2 is FQGNSA. Trimming took off 1 base at V and 7 bases at J, with 7 bases between the two ends. The CDR3 DNA sequence: TGTGCCAGCAGCTTAGAGAGCGGGACCCAGTACTTC. Protein product: CASSLESGTQYF.

J is TRBJ2-1 and V is TRBV3-1; weak D call: TRBD1 (6 bases). CDR3 length equals 11 residues. CDR1 LGHDT and CDR2 YNNKEL come from the germline V gene (reference sequence). V lost 4 bases to trimming and J lost 10 bases, with 8 bases between them. Here the CDR3 DNA reads TGTGCCAGCAGCCTTACAGGGGAGCAGTTCTTC. This codes for CASSLTGEQFF.

This clonotype was detected ten times or more. The V call is TRBV6-5, the J call TRBJ1-2; D not certain. CDR3 length equals 15 residues. The V end lost 0 bases, the J end lost 5 bases, and 13 bases lay between the germline ends. CDR1 and CDR2 (germline): MNHEY, SVGAGI. CDR3 residues: CASSYSSVAGYGYTF. The CDR3 region has the DNA TGTGCCAGCAGTTACTCGTCGGTGGCAGGTTATGGCTACACCTTC.

The J gene is TRBJ2-7, the V gene TRBV21-1; whether TRBD1, the table's D call, matches the DNA was not checked. TRBV21-1 is shown as a pseudogene. The CDR3 extends over 15 amino acids. CDR3 residues: CASSTYQGSAYEQYV. The DNA for the CDR3 is TGTGCCAGCAGCACATACCAGGGTTCGGCCTACGAGCAGTACGTC.